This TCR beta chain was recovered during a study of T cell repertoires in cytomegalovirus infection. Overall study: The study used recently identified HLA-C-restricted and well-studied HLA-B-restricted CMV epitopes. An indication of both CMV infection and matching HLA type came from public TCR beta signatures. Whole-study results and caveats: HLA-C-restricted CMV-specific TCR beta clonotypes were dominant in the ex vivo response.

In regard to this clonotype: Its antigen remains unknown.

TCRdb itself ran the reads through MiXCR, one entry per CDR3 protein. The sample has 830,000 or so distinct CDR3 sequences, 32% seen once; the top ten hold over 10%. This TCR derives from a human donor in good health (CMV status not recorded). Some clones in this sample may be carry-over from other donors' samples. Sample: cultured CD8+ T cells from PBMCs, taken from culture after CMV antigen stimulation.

CDR3 nucleotides: TGTGCCAGCAGTAGGGGGGTAGGGCAGTTATTGTTCTTC. Its translation is CASSRGVGQLLFF. The rearrangement uses TRBV12-3 or TRBV12-4 and TRBJ2-1; tentatively, D is TRBD1 or TRBD2 (6 bases each). Trimming shortened V by 5 bases and J by 15 bases, and 20 bases separated the two germline ends. The CDR3 is 13 residues long.